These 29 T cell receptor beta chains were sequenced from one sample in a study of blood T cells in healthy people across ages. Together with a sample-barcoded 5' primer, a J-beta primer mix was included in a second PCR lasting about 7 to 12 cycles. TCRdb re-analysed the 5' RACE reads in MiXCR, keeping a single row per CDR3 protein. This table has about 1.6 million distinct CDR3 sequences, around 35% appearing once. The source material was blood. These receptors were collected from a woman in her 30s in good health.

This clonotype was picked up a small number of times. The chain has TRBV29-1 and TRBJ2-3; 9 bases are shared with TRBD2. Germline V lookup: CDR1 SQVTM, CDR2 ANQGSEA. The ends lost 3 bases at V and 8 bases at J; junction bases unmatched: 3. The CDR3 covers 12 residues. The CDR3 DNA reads TGCAGCGTTGATAGCGGGAGCATTACGCAGTATTTT. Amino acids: CSVDSGSITQYF.

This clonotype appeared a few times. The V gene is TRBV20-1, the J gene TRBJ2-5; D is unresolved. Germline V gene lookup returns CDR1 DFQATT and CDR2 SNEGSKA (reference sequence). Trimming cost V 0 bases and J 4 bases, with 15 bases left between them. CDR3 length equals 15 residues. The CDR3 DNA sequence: TGCAGTGCTAGAGAAGGTAGTGGGGTATCAGAGACCCAGTACTTC. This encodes CSAREGSGVSETQYF.

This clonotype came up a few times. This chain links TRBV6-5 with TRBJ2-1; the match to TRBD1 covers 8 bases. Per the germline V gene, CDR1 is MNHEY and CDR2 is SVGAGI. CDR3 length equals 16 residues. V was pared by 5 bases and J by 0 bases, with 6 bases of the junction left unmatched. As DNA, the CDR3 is TGTGCCAGCAGTCAAACAGGGGGGAGCTCCTACAATGAGCAGTTCTTC. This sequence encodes CASSQTGGSSYNEQFF.

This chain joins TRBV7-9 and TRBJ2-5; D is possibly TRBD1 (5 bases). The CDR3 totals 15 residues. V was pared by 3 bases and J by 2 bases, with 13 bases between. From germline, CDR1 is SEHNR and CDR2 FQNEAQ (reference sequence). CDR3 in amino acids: CASSLDDRQQETQYF. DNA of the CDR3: TGTGCCAGCAGCTTGGACGATAGACAGCAAGAGACCCAGTACTTC.

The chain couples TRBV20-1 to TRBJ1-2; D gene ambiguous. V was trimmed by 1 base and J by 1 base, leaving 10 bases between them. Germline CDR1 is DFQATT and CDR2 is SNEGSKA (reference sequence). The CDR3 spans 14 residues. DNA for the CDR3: TGCAGTGCTAGAGTTAACGGACGTAACTATGGCTACACCTTC. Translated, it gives CSARVNGRNYGYTF.

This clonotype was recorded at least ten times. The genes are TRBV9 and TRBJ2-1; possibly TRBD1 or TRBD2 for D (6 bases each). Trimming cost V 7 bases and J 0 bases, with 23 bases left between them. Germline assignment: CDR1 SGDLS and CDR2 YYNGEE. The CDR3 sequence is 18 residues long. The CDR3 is CASGSPTGGDSSYNEQFF. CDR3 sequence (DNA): TGTGCCAGCGGGTCTCCCACCGGGGGCGACAGCTCCTACAATGAGCAGTTCTTC.

The CDR3 loop reads CASSPRGNVYEQYF. CDR3 bases: TGTGCCAGCAGCCCCCGGGGGAATGTCTACGAGCAGTACTTC. The chain combines TRBV28 with TRBJ2-7, with D perhaps TRBD2 (6 bases). Trimming stripped 6 bases from V and 3 bases from J, with 15 bases between. This CDR3 region has 14 residues. Per the germline V gene, CDR1 is MDHEN and CDR2 is SYDVKM.

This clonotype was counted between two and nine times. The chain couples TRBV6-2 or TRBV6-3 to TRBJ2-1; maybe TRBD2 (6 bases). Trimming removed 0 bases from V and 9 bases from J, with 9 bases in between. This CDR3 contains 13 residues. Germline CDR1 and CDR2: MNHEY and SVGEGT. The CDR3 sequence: CASSYSGGAEQFF. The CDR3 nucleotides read TGTGCCAGCAGTTACTCCGGGGGAGCTGAGCAGTTCTTC.

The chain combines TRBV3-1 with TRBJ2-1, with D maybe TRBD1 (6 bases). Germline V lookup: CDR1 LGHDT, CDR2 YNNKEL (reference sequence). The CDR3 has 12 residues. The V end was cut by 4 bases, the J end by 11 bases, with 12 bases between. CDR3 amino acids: CASSPGTPQQFF. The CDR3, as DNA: TGTGCCAGCAGCCCCGGGACACCCCAGCAGTTCTTC.

The CDR3 sequence: CASSLDLAGGEAFF. The CDR3 region has the DNA TGTGCCAGCAGCTTAGACCTGGCAGGAGGTGAAGCTTTCTTT. The V and J genes are TRBV7-8 and TRBJ1-1, with D unresolved. Germline V lookup: CDR1 SGHVS, CDR2 FQNEAQ. The CDR3 consists of 14 residues. V lost 1 base, J lost 7 bases, and 13 bases lay in between.

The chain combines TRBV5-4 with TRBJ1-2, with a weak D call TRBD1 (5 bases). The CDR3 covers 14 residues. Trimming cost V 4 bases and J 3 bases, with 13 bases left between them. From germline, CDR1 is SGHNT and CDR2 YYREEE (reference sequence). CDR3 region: CASSGLSGYYGYTF. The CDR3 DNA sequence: TGTGCCAGCAGCGGGTTATCAGGGTACTATGGCTACACCTTC.

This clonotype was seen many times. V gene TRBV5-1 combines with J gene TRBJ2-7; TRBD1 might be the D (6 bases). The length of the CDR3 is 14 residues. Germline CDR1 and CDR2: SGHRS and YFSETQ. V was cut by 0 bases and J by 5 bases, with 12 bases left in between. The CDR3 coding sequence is TGCGCCAGCAGCTTGGGACAGGCCCACCACGAGCAGTACTTC. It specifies CASSLGQAHHEQYF.

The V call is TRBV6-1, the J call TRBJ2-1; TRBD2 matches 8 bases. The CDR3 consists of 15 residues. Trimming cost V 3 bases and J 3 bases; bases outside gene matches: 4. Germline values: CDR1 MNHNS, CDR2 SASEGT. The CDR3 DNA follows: TGTGCCAGCAGTGACGGGGGGGGGCTCTACAATGAGCAGTTCTTC. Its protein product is CASSDGGGLYNEQFF.

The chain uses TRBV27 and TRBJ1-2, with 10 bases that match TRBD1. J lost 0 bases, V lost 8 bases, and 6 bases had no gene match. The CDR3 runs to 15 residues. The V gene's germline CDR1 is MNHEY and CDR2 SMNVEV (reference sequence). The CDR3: CASGLGQGANYGYTF. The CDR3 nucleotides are TGTGCCAGCGGGCTAGGACAGGGGGCTAACTATGGCTACACCTTC.

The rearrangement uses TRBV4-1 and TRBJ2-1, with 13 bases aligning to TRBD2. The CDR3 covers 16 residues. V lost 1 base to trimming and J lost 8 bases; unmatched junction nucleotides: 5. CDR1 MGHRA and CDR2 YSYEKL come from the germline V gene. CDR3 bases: TGCGCCAGCAGCCAAGTGACTAGCGGGGGGACACATGAGCAGTTCTTC. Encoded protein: CASSQVTSGGTHEQFF.

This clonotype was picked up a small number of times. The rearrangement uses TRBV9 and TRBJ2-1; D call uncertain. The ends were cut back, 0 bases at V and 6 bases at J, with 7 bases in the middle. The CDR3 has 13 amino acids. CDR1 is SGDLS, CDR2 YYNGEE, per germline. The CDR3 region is CASSVVGPNEQFF. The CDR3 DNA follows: TGTGCCAGCAGCGTAGTTGGGCCCAATGAGCAGTTCTTC.

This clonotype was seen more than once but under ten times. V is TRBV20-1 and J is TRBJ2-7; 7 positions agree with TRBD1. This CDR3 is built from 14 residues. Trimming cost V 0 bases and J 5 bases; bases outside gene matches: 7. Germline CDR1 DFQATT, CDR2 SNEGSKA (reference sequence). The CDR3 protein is CSARDRQGGHEQYF. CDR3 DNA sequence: TGCAGTGCTAGAGATCGACAGGGTGGCCACGAGCAGTACTTC.

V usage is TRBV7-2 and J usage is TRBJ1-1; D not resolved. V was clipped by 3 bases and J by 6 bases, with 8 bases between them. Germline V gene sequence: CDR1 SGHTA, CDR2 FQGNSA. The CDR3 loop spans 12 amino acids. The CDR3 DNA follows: TGTGCCAGCAGCTTCGGTATCGCTGAAGCTTTCTTT. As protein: CASSFGIAEAFF.

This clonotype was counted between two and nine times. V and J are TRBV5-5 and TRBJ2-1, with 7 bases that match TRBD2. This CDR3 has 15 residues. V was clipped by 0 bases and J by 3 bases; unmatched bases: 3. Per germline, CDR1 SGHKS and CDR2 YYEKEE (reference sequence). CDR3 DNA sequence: TGTGCCAGCAGCTTGGCCCTAGCGGTCTACAATGAGCAGTTCTTC. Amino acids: CASSLALAVYNEQFF.

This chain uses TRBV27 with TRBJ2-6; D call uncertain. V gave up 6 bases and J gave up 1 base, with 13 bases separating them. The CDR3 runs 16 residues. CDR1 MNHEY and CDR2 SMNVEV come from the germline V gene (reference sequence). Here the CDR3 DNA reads TGTGCCAGCAGCTCCTCGGTAAGGTCTGGGGCCAACGTCCTGACTTTC. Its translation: CASSSSVRSGANVLTF.

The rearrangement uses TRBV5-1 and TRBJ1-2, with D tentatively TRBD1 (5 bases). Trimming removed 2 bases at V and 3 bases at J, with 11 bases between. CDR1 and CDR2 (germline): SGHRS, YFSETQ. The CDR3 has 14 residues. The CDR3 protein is CASSLNQGHYGYTF. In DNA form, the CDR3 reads TGCGCCAGCAGCTTAAATCAGGGCCACTATGGCTACACCTTC.

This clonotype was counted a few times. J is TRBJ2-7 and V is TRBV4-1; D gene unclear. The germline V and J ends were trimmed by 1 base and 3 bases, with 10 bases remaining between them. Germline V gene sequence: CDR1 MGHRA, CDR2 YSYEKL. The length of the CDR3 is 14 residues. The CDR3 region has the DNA TGCGCCAGCAGCCAAGGCCGGGCCGTCTACGAGCAGTACTTC. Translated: CASSQGRAVYEQYF.

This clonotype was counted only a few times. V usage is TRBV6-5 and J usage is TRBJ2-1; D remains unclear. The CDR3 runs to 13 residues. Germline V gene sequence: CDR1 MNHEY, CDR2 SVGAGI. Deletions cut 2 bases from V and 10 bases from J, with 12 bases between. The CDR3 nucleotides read TGTGCCAGCAGTTACGCTGGACGGATAGAGCAGTTCTTC. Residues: CASSYAGRIEQFF.

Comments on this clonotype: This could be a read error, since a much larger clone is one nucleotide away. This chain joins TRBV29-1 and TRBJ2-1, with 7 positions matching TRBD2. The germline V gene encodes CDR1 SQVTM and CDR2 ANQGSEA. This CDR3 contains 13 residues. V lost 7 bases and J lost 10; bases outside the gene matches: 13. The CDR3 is CSAAGDGAYEQFF. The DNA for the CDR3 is TGCAGCGCTGCGGGGGACGGAGCCTACGAGCAGTTCTTC.

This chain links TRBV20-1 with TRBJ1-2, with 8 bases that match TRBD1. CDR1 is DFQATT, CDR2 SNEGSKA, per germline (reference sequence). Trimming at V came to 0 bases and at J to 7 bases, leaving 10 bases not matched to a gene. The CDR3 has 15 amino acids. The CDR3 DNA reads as TGCAGTGCTAGAGAAAGGACAGGGAGCGACTCTGGCTACACCTTC. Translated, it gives CSARERTGSDSGYTF.

CDR3 residues: CASSLRGDVYEQYF. The CDR3 nucleotides are TGCGCCAGCAGCTTGAGGGGGGACGTTTACGAGCAGTACTTC. The V gene is TRBV5-1, the J gene TRBJ2-7, with D perhaps being TRBD1 or TRBD2 (6 bases each). The CDR3 consists of 14 residues. V was cut by 1 base and J by 4 bases, with 12 bases left in between. CDR1 is SGHRS, CDR2 YFSETQ, per germline.

The CDR3 here is CALNQRGGGEYNEQFF. Here the CDR3 DNA reads TGTGCCCTCAATCAGCGGGGGGGCGGGGAATACAATGAGCAGTTCTTC. The gene calls are TRBV10-3 and TRBJ2-1; 10 nucleotides line up with TRBD2. The CDR3 runs to 16 residues. Germline CDR1 reads ENHRY; CDR2 reads SYGVKD. With 11 bases clipped from V and 4 bases from J, the junction kept 14 bases outside the gene matches.

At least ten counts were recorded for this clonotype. CDR3 amino acids: CASSQDLGNFGETQYF. For the CDR3, the DNA is TGCGCCAGCAGCCAAGATCTAGGGAATTTCGGGGAGACCCAGTACTTC. V gene TRBV4-1 combines with J gene TRBJ2-5; D call uncertain. Trimming cost V 0 bases and J 5 bases, with 16 bases left between them. The germline V gene encodes CDR1 MGHRA and CDR2 YSYEKL. The CDR3 extends over 16 amino acids.

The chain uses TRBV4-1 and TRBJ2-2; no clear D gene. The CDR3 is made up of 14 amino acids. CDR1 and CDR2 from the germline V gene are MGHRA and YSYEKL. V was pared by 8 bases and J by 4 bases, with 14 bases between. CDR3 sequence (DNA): TGCGCCAGCGGCGCCGAGCACCCCACCGGGGAGCTGTTTTTT. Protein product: CASGAEHPTGELFF.